A selection of T cell receptor beta chains follows, all from one sample in a study of cytomegalovirus exposure and HLA in healthy donors. Profiled with immunoSEQ multiplex PCR; TCRdb holds only in-frame clones, not every one. The table includes approximately 100,000 clones, approximately 78% detected once. The sequencing input was PBMCs. Receptors were obtained from a man aged 35 to 55 in good health and CMV-seronegative. Both conserved end residues are part of each CDR3. D genes are given only for firm matches. Rows may omit the clone size; those that give it use once, few, many or a size class.

j_call clone_size v_call cdr3_length d_call cdr3_aa cdr3_nt
TRBJ2-7 . TRBV28 13 . CASSLSGAYEQYF TGTGCCAGCAGTTTATCAGGGGCCTACGAGCAGTACTTC
TRBJ2-1 . TRBV12-5 15 TRBD2 CASAGERGDHREQFF TGTGCTAGTGCCGGGGAACGGGGGGACCATAGGGAGCAGTTCTTC
TRBJ1-4 . TRBV6-1 12 . CASGEYGEKLFF TGTGCCAGCGGGGAGTACGGTGAAAAACTGTTTTTT
TRBJ2-5 . TRBV5-1 17 TRBD2 CASSLGLAGGGTETQYF TGCGCCAGCAGCTTGGGTTTGGCGGGGGGAGGAACGGAGACCCAGTACTTC
TRBJ2-3 . TRBV4-1 19 . CASSQGLFSLSNHLDTQYF TGCGCCAGCAGCCAAGGACTCTTCTCGTTGTCAAACCATTTGGATACGCAGTATTTT
TRBJ2-7 . TRBV5-6 15 TRBD2 CASSSGGGASDEQYF TGTGCCAGCAGCTCGGGAGGTGGGGCCTCGGACGAGCAGTACTTC
TRBJ1-2 . TRBV4-1 16 . CASSQRWDGANYGYTF TGCGCCAGCAGCCAACGGTGGGATGGGGCAAACTATGGCTACACCTTC
TRBJ1-3 . TRBV14 18 . CASSRTNEGWVGGNTIYF TGTGCCAGCAGCCGAACCAACGAGGGCTGGGTCGGTGGAAACACCATATATTTT
TRBJ1-5 . TRBV7-2 15 . CASSSVRDPNQPQHF TGTGCCAGCAGCTCCGTACGGGATCCCAATCAGCCCCAGCATTTT
TRBJ1-5 . TRBV6-5 14 . CASSPRGRNQPQHF TGTGCCAGCAGCCCTCGAGGGAGAAATCAGCCCCAGCATTTT
TRBJ2-7 . TRBV7-2 14 TRBD2 CASSPTSGGGEQYF TGTGCCAGCAGCCCGACTAGCGGGGGGGGCGAGCAGTACTTC
TRBJ2-2 once TRBV15 16 TRBD2 CATSRASGVSTGELFF TGTGCCACCAGCAGAGCCAGCGGGGTTTCCACCGGGGAGCTGTTTTTT
TRBJ2-3 . TRBV28 17 TRBD2 CASSWGTSGGFGDTQYF TGTGCCAGCAGTTGGGGGACTAGCGGGGGTTTTGGGGATACGCAGTATTTT
TRBJ2-1 once TRBV5-6 17 TRBD1 CASSLVTGTGQHHEQFF TGTGCCAGCAGCTTGGTAACGGGGACAGGGCAACACCATGAGCAGTTCTTC
TRBJ2-5 . TRBV7-9 19 TRBD1 CASSLYIMRDRGPGETQYF TGTGCCAGCAGCTTATATATTATGAGGGACAGGGGGCCGGGAGAGACCCAGTACTTC
TRBJ1-1 . TRBV13 15 . CASSSPRTGVRRAFF TGTGCCAGCAGCTCTCCCCGAACGGGAGTAAGGAGAGCTTTCTTT
TRBJ2-7 once TRBV10-2 17 TRBD1 CASSEKGQGSLSYEQYF TGCGCCAGCAGTGAAAAAGGACAGGGTTCCCTCTCCTACGAGCAGTACTTC
TRBJ2-3 few TRBV5-1 16 TRBD2 CASKPTSGASTDTQYF TGCGCCAGCAAACCGACTAGCGGGGCAAGCACAGATACGCAGTATTTT
TRBJ1-2 . TRBV20-1 11 . CSARSNGGYTF TGCAGTGCCCGGTCAAACGGGGGCTACACCTTC
TRBJ1-3 . TRBV30 13 . CARGGSSGNTIYF TGTGCCAGAGGAGGGTCCTCTGGAAACACCATATATTTT
TRBJ2-1 few TRBV29-1 11 . CSVGGGNEQFF TGCAGCGTCGGGGGTGGCAATGAGCAGTTCTTC
TRBJ1-1 . TRBV6-5 14 TRBD1 CASRMDRTGTEAFF TGTGCCAGCAGGATGGACAGGACGGGCACTGAAGCTTTCTTT
TRBJ1-1 once TRBV7-9 14 TRBD1 CASLMTGWGTEAFF TGTGCCAGCTTAATGACAGGGTGGGGCACTGAAGCTTTCTTT
TRBJ2-5 . TRBV11-3 13 . CASSGGTEETQYF TGTGCCAGCAGCGGAGGGACTGAAGAGACCCAGTACTTC
TRBJ1-4 . TRBV4-1 15 . CASSRGEEGGEKLFF TGCGCCAGCAGCCGAGGCGAAGAGGGTGGCGAAAAACTGTTTTTT
TRBJ1-5 . TRBV19 13 . CASSDSRDQPQHF TGTGCCAGTTCGGACAGCAGAGATCAGCCCCAGCATTTT
TRBJ1-4 . TRBV10-2 11 . CASSDRGSLFF TGCGCCAGCAGTGACCGGGGATCACTGTTTTTT
TRBJ1-2 . TRBV27 22 TRBD1 CASSQTSNSGTGKSYINYGYTF TGTGCCAGCAGTCAAACTTCAAATTCCGGGACAGGAAAATCTTACATTAACTATGGCTACACCTTC
TRBJ1-1 few TRBV7-6 15 . CASSPGHRRNTEAFF TGTGCCAGCAGCCCCGGACATCGACGGAACACTGAAGCTTTCTTT
TRBJ1-5 . TRBV19 14 . CASSIPSGNQPQHF TGTGCCAGTAGTATTCCGTCGGGGAATCAGCCCCAGCATTTT
TRBJ2-7 few TRBV29-1 12 . CSVEGGTYEQYF TGCAGCGTTGAAGGGGGCACCTACGAGCAGTACTTC
TRBJ2-1 . TRBV5-5 13 TRBD2 CASSLTSGGEQFF TGTGCCAGCAGCCTGACTAGCGGGGGTGAGCAGTTCTTC
TRBJ2-2 . TRBV7-2 16 TRBD2 CASSLWTSGGAGELFF TGTGCCAGCAGCCTCTGGACTAGCGGGGGGGCCGGGGAGCTGTTTTTT
TRBJ1-3 . TRBV6-5 16 . CASSYDSTFAGNTIYF TGTGCCAGCAGTTACGACAGTACATTTGCCGGAAACACCATATATTTT
TRBJ2-7 . TRBV6-5 15 TRBD1 CASSRPGQGVYEQYF TGTGCCAGCAGCCGACCGGGACAGGGGGTTTACGAGCAGTACTTC
TRBJ2-3 few TRBV7-9 16 TRBD2 CASSTPDGAGGDTQYF TGTGCCAGCAGCACCCCGGACGGGGCGGGGGGAGATACGCAGTATTTT
TRBJ2-3 . TRBV5-5 14 TRBD2 CASSPAGIIDTQYF TGTGCCAGCAGTCCAGCGGGGATAATTGATACGCAGTATTTT
TRBJ2-5 . TRBV11-2 15 TRBD2 CASSPRGGMAETQYF TGTGCCAGCAGCCCCCGGGGAGGGATGGCGGAGACCCAGTACTTC
TRBJ2-1 . TRBV6-6 12 . CASSYQGSGEFF TGTGCCAGCAGTTACCAAGGTTCAGGGGAGTTCTTC
TRBJ1-2 . TRBV10-3 12 . CAISDGGYGYTF TGTGCCATCAGTGACGGGGGCTATGGCTACACCTTC
TRBJ1-2 . TRBV2 13 . CASSDTVNYGYTF TGTGCCAGCAGTGATACAGTTAACTATGGCTACACCTTC
TRBJ1-6 . TRBV5-6 17 TRBD1 CASSRTAGTGNRSPLHF TGTGCCAGCAGCCGAACTGCCGGGACAGGGAACCGCTCACCCCTCCACTTT
TRBJ1-1 . TRBV4-1 17 . CASALAPKRRMNTEAFF TGCGCCAGCGCCCTGGCGCCAAAGAGGAGGATGAACACTGAAGCTTTCTTT
TRBJ1-6 . TRBV5-6 15 . CASSSGLVGNSPLHF TGTGCCAGCAGCTCGGGGTTGGTGGGTAATTCACCCCTCCACTTT
TRBJ1-1 . TRBV6-5 15 . CASSYNSRVDTEAFF TGTGCCAGCAGTTACAACTCCAGGGTGGATACTGAAGCTTTCTTT
TRBJ1-3 . TRBV14 16 . CASSQDIVGSGNTIYF TGTGCCAGCAGCCAAGATATCGTCGGCTCTGGAAACACCATATATTTT
TRBJ2-7 . TRBV4-3 16 TRBD2 CASSQEVLADLYEQYF TGCGCCAGCAGTCAAGAGGTGCTAGCGGACCTCTACGAGCAGTACTTC
TRBJ1-6 . TRBV7-9 15 TRBD1 CASSQEGQYNSPLHF TGTGCCAGCAGCCAGGAGGGACAGTATAATTCACCCCTCCACTTT
TRBJ1-6 . TRBV27 14 . CASLRAVGNSPLHF TGTGCCAGCCTCCGAGCGGTGGGTAATTCACCCCTCCACTTT
TRBJ1-1 . TRBV5-5 16 TRBD1 CASSLGGTGRNTEAFF TGTGCCAGCAGCTTGGGGGGGACAGGGAGGAACACTGAAGCTTTCTTT
TRBJ2-5 . TRBV6-1 13 TRBD1 CASIRTGRETQYF TGTGCCAGTATCAGGACAGGCCGCGAGACCCAGTACTTC
TRBJ2-2 . TRBV5-6 15 TRBD1 CASSYRTGHTGELFF TGTGCCAGCAGCTACAGGACAGGACACACCGGGGAGCTGTTTTTT
TRBJ2-3 . TRBV19 15 . CASSIDSRGADTQYF TGTGCCAGTAGTATAGACAGCAGGGGGGCAGATACGCAGTATTTT
TRBJ1-1 . TRBV5-4 16 TRBD1 CASRPRDRGLETEAFF TGTGCCAGCAGACCCCGGGACAGGGGGCTGGAGACTGAAGCTTTCTTT
TRBJ2-3 . TRBV11-2 17 TRBD1 CASSLREHRTGPDTQYF TGTGCCAGCAGCTTAAGGGAACATCGGACAGGGCCAGATACGCAGTATTTT
TRBJ2-3 . TRBV11-2 15 TRBD2 CASRLRTSGGDTQYF TGTGCCAGCAGACTCCGGACTAGCGGGGGGGATACGCAGTATTTT
TRBJ1-2 . TRBV28 13 . CASYQGPNYGYTF TGTGCCAGCTATCAGGGGCCTAACTATGGCTACACCTTC
TRBJ1-3 . TRBV5-6 17 TRBD1 CASSLNRGQGTGNTIYF TGTGCCAGCAGCTTAAACCGCGGACAGGGGACTGGAAACACCATATATTTT
TRBJ2-5 . TRBV5-1 13 TRBD2 CASSGGDQETQYF TGCGCCAGCAGCGGGGGGGACCAAGAGACCCAGTACTTC